The following is a TCR beta chain sequence with its context. TCRdb's copy holds only in-frame clones and misses some; the assay was immunoSEQ multiplex PCR. The table includes tens of thousands of clones, around 82% detected once. The sample originates from a study of Ad26.COV2.S vaccination and SARS-CoV-2 variants. Here the sequenced sample was peripheral blood, taken after recovery from COVID-19. This clonotype originated in a human donor who had recovered from COVID-19.

CDR3 DNA sequence: TGTGCCACCAGCAGAGTCGTTAGCGGGAGCGGGGAGACCCAGTACTTC. Translated, it gives CATSRVVSGSGETQYF. This chain uses TRBV15 with TRBJ2-5; 9 bases map to TRBD2. Germline V gene sequence: CDR1 LNHNV, CDR2 YYDKDF (reference sequence). Germline trimming cut 1 base from V and 5 bases from J; bases unmatched to any gene: 8. The CDR3 has 16 amino acids.